This T cell receptor (beta chain) was captured in a study of human T cells and chemical hapten exposure. Germline V lookup: CDR1 MNHNY, CDR2 SVGAGI (reference sequence). CDR3 size: 15 residues. Described time point: patch test 3, about 24 weeks after DPC sensitization. As to treatment: therapeutic diphenylcyclopropenone sensitization with weekly scalp DPC. The total RNA was obtained from whole blood that was not fractionated. Each donor was an alopecia patient between 18 and 70 years of age who qualified for DPC. In the case of this clonotype: At one end the junction does not follow the germline gene, possibly because of a read error.

In TCRdb, the RACE reads were re-called with MiXCR into one record per CDR3 protein. The sample carries almost 40,000 distinct CDR3 sequences, more than 8% recorded once. The receptor's source is a man aged 45-65 years with alopecia areata. Some clones in this sample may be carry-over from other donors' samples. Material: whole blood, obtained in connection with sensitization to the hapten diphenylcyclopropenone (DPC). J is TRBJ2-2 and V is TRBV6-6; D is perhaps TRBD2 (5 bases). The CDR3 DNA is TGTGCCAGCAGTCACTCCGGGAAACGGACCGGGGAGCTGTTTTTT. It is translated as CASSHSGKRTGELFF.